The 19 T cell receptor beta chains reported below all come from one sample, sequenced in a study of identifying expanded T cells in peripheral blood (dated by TCRdb to between 2018 and 2020). Library preparation employed the immunoSEQ multiplex PCR assay. TCRdb took this table from immuneACCESS and kept in-frame rearrangements with V and J called. Such tables lack part of the clones; where checked against another copy, unresolved V genes explain under half of the gap, and the rest is unexplained. For this sample the table gives about 110,000 clones, of which around 89% were detected only once. The top ten constitute 6.5% to 9% of the sample. Sequences were obtained from blood. These TCRs come from a person aged 18 to 69 in good health.

The chain joins TRBV7-6 to TRBJ1-6, with TRBD1 matching 9 bases. The length of the CDR3 is 15 residues. Germline V gene data show CDR1 as SGHVS and CDR2 as FNYEAQ. After removal of 5 bases from V and 7 bases from J, the junction contained 6 bases not matched to a gene. The chain's CDR3 is CASSVTGTGNSPLHF. CDR3 in DNA: TGTGCCAGCAGCGTTACCGGGACAGGGAATTCACCCCTCCACTTT.

The table lists this clone with a count of one. The CDR3, as DNA: TGTGCCACCCGGCCTAGCGGGAGGGCCACCGGGGAGCTGTTTTTT. It encodes CATRPSGRATGELFF. V is TRBV15 and J is TRBJ2-2; TRBD2 aligns across 12 bases. CDR3 length equals 15 residues. Looked up from germline, CDR1 is LNHNV and CDR2 is YYDKDF (reference sequence). The V and J ends lost 8 bases and 4 bases, in that order; junction bases with no gene match: 5.

The J gene is TRBJ2-3, the V gene TRBV5-1, with D maybe TRBD1 (6 bases). The CDR3 has 15 residues. Per germline, CDR1 SGHRS and CDR2 YFSETQ. The ends were cut back, 3 bases at V and 2 bases at J, with 13 bases in the middle. The CDR3 reads CASSSQSGATDTQYF. The CDR3 bases are TGCGCCAGCAGCTCCCAATCAGGGGCCACAGATACGCAGTATTTT.

The chain joins TRBV9 to TRBJ2-5; the D gene could be TRBD1 or TRBD2 (6 bases each). In germline, CDR1 is SGDLS, CDR2 YYNGEE. Trimming removed 1 base at V and 5 bases at J, with 15 bases between. CDR3 length: 15 residues. CDR3 region: CASSVLGGLEETQYF. The CDR3 DNA follows: TGTGCCAGCAGCGTATTGGGGGGCCTCGAGGAGACCCAGTACTTC.

The chain recombines TRBV11-1 with TRBJ2-1; no firm D call. Germline CDR1 is SGHAT and CDR2 is FQDESV (reference sequence). The CDR3 has 13 residues. V dropped 1 base and J dropped 8 bases, with 9 bases sitting between them. DNA of the CDR3: TGTGCCAGCAGCTTAGGGTTGGGCGATGAGCAGTTCTTC. This sequence encodes CASSLGLGDEQFF.

The chain couples TRBV28 to TRBJ2-1, with 13 bases matching TRBD2. The CDR3 is 15 amino acids. CDR1 MDHEN and CDR2 SYDVKM come from the germline V gene. J lost 9 bases, V lost 4 bases, and 6 bases had no gene match. This CDR3 reads CASSSLAGGPGEQFF. The CDR3 coding sequence is TGTGCCAGCAGTTCACTAGCGGGAGGGCCGGGTGAGCAGTTCTTC.

The chain is built from TRBV5-1 and TRBJ2-2; unclear D gene. The CDR3 consists of 14 residues. V lost 2 bases, J lost 8 bases, and 13 bases lay in between. CDR1 and CDR2 from the germline V gene are SGHRS and YFSETQ. The CDR3 loop reads CASSLNGAEGELFF. In DNA form, the CDR3 reads TGCGCCAGCAGCTTAAACGGCGCCGAGGGGGAGCTGTTTTTT. The entire variable domain, with the rest obtained from reference TRBV5-1 and TRBJ2-2, is as follows: KAGVTQTPRYLIKTRGQQVTLSCSPISGHRSVSWYQQTPGQGLQFLFEYFSETQRNKGNFPGRFSGRQFSNSRSEMNVSTLELGDSALYLCASSLNGAEGELFFGEGSRLTVL.

The V gene is TRBV6-5, the J gene TRBJ1-3, with D hard to call. The CDR3 is made up of 15 amino acids. V lost 0 bases to trimming and J lost 0 bases, with 6 bases between them. CDR1 is MNHEY, CDR2 SVGAGI, per germline. In nucleotides, the CDR3 is TGTGCCAGCAGTTACTCCTACCTCTCTGGAAACACCATATATTTT. This codes for CASSYSYLSGNTIYF.

A few counts support this clone. The genes are TRBV6-6 and TRBJ2-1; D is uncertain. Between the trimmed V and J ends, which lost 4 bases and 4 bases, there was a span of 8 bases. Germline V lookup: CDR1 MNHNY, CDR2 SVGAGI (reference sequence). This CDR3 spans 13 amino acids. CDR3 in amino acids: CASSFGDYNEQFF. CDR3 nucleotide sequence: TGTGCCAGCAGTTTTGGGGATTACAATGAGCAGTTCTTC.

This clone was observed a few times. Here the CDR3 DNA reads TGTGCCAGCAAGCGGACAGGGGCGTACAATGAGCAGTTCTTC. As protein: CASKRTGAYNEQFF. The chain uses TRBV5-6 and TRBJ2-1; 9 bases fit TRBD1. CDR3 size: 14 residues. J lost 4 bases, V lost 6 bases, and 5 bases had no gene match. CDR1 SGHDT and CDR2 YYEEEE come from the germline V gene.

The genes are TRBV15 and TRBJ1-4; D perhaps matches TRBD1 (5 bases). Germline V lookup: CDR1 LNHNV, CDR2 YYDKDF (reference sequence). There are 16 residues in the CDR3. Trimming pared 0 bases from V and 7 bases from J, leaving 15 bases between. CDR3 nucleotide sequence: TGTGCCACCAGCAGAGATCTCGGACATGGAGGTGAAAAACTGTTTTTT. This sequence encodes CATSRDLGHGGEKLFF.

The V call is TRBV6-6, the J call TRBJ2-1, with D tentatively TRBD1 (6 bases). CDR3 size: 15 residues. Germline assignment: CDR1 MNHNY and CDR2 SVGAGI (reference sequence). V lost 7 bases and J lost 9, with 22 bases in between. In nucleotides, the CDR3 is TGTGCCAGCACTCCGGGACGACGGAAAGGGGGTGAGCAGTTCTTC. This codes for CASTPGRRKGGEQFF.

As regards this clone: One junction end disagrees with the germline gene, perhaps due to a read error. The chain is built from TRBV14 and TRBJ2-1, with D unclear. This CDR3 is built from 15 residues. Germline V CDR1 and CDR2: SGHDN, FVKESK. The chain's CDR3 is CASSEEPLSYNEQFF. CDR3 nucleotides: TGTGCCAGCAGCGAAGAACCTCTTTCCTACAATGAGCAGTTCTTC.

J is TRBJ2-4 and V is TRBV6-5; D is undetermined. The germline V and J ends were trimmed by 4 bases and 0 bases, with 7 bases remaining between them. Per the germline V gene, CDR1 is MNHEY and CDR2 is SVGAGI. The CDR3 contains 14 residues. CDR3 in DNA: TGTGCCAGCAGTTTGGCACCAGCCAAAAACATTCAGTACTTC. It codes for CASSLAPAKNIQYF.

A single count supports this clone. This chain connects TRBV29-1 to TRBJ2-5, with D possibly TRBD2 on 6 matching bases. V lost 6 bases and J 5 bases, leaving 7 bases between the germline ends. The CDR3 totals 10 residues. Germline assignment: CDR1 SQVTM and CDR2 ANQGSEA. The chain's CDR3 is CSVGGETQYF. The CDR3 DNA is TGCAGCGTCGGGGGTGAGACCCAGTACTTC.

V and J are TRBV5-5 and TRBJ2-7, with TRBD2 as a possible D gene (6 bases). Germline CDR1 is SGHKS and CDR2 is YYEKEE (reference sequence). This CDR3 has 15 amino acids. V was cut by 0 bases and J by 2 bases, with 12 bases left in between. The CDR3 region is CASSLGPGTPYEQYF. The CDR3 DNA reads as TGTGCCAGCAGCTTGGGGCCGGGGACTCCCTACGAGCAGTACTTC.

The J gene is TRBJ1-1, the V gene TRBV29-1; D is possibly TRBD1 (6 bases). This CDR3 is built from 12 residues. Looked up from germline, CDR1 is SQVTM and CDR2 is ANQGSEA. Between the trimmed V and J ends, which lost 6 bases and 4 bases, there was a span of 12 bases. The CDR3 DNA reads as TGCAGCGTCAAGGGGGGAGGCACTGAAGCTTTCTTT. Protein product: CSVKGGGTEAFF.

This chain links TRBV7-9 with TRBJ2-5, with unresolved D. V shed 5 bases and J shed 5 bases, with 9 bases lying between them. The germline CDR1 and CDR2 sequences are SEHNR and FQNEAQ (reference sequence). This CDR3 has 12 amino acids. The DNA for the CDR3 is TGTGCCAGCAGCCCTGCTGCCGAGACCCAGTACTTC. It translates to CASSPAAETQYF.

V and J are TRBV27 and TRBJ2-7, with D unresolved. Germline CDR1 MNHEY, CDR2 SMNVEV (reference sequence). CDR3 size: 9 residues. CDR3 sequence (DNA): TGTGCCAGCAGTTTAGGCAGCCTCGTC. It yields the protein CASSLGSLV.